Below, 18 T cell receptor beta chains from the same sample are listed, as sequenced in a study of control samples from healthy donors and cancer patients. Generated by immunoSEQ multiplex PCR, the TCRdb table keeps only in-frame clones and is missing some. The sample lists around 180,000 clones, about 90% seen once, with roughly 2% in the top ten. Sample: blood. These receptors were taken from a woman in her forties in good health.

The rearrangement joins TRBV12-3 or TRBV12-4 to TRBJ1-2; D unclear. Trimming left V 7 bases short and J 3 bases short, with 9 bases between. The length of the CDR3 is 12 residues. CDR3 in DNA: TGTGCCAGCAAGGCATTTGACTATGGCTACACCTTC. Amino acids: CASKAFDYGYTF.

The gene calls are TRBV29-1 and TRBJ2-7; tentative D call: TRBD2 (6 bases). Trimming removed 5 bases from V and 4 bases from J, with 15 bases in between. Germline lookup yields CDR1 SQVTM and CDR2 ANQGSEA. The CDR3 runs 13 residues. This CDR3 is CSVSGTQLYEQYF. As DNA, the CDR3 is TGCAGCGTTTCTGGGACTCAACTTTACGAGCAGTACTTC.

The chain carries TRBV6-5 and TRBJ2-6; D remains unclear. CDR1 and CDR2 from the germline V gene are MNHEY and SVGAGI. This CDR3 spans 15 amino acids. The V gene lost 6 bases and the J gene lost 4 bases, with 13 bases spanning the gap. The CDR3 spells CASRSQAPGANVLTF. CDR3 coding DNA: TGTGCCAGCAGGTCCCAGGCCCCCGGGGCCAACGTCCTGACTTTC.

The chain recombines TRBV10-3 with TRBJ1-2, with D unclear. The CDR3 loop spans 13 amino acids. V was shortened by 6 bases and J by 5 bases, with 13 bases between the two germline ends. Germline V gives CDR1 ENHRY, CDR2 SYGVKD. CDR3 DNA sequence: TGTGCCATCAGCACATCTCAGGAGTATGGCTACACCTTC. This encodes CAISTSQEYGYTF.

For the CDR3, the DNA is TGTGCCACCAGCACCGGGGGGGCGTCACTGGGAAACACCATATATTTT. Protein sequence: CATSTGGASLGNTIYF. The V gene is TRBV15, the J gene TRBJ1-3, with D perhaps TRBD1 (6 bases). Germline loops: CDR1 LNHNV, CDR2 YYDKDF (reference sequence). The V gene lost 4 bases and the J gene lost 4 bases, with 17 bases spanning the gap. There are 16 residues in the CDR3. Based on the CDR3 plus reference TRBV15 and TRBJ1-3, the full variable domain is DAMVIQNPRYQVTQFGKPVTLSCSQTLNHNVMYWYQQKSSQAPKLLFHYYDKDFNNEADTPDNFQSRRPNTSFCFLDIRSPGLGDTAMYLCATSTGGASLGNTIYFGEGSWLTVV.

The CDR3 DNA sequence: TGTGCCAGCAGTGAAGCGGGGACTATTGGGTGGGAGCAGTTCTTC. Its translation: CASSEAGTIGWEQFF. J is TRBJ2-1 and V is TRBV6-1; 7 bases are shared with TRBD2. CDR1 is MNHNS and CDR2 is SASEGT in the germline V gene. V was pared by 0 bases and J by 10 bases, with 9 bases of the junction left unmatched. This CDR3 is built from 15 residues.

This clone is a singleton in its sample. The rearrangement uses TRBV7-8 and TRBJ2-7, with D maybe TRBD2 (5 bases). The V end was cut by 3 bases, the J end by 2 bases, with 5 bases between. The CDR3 covers 12 residues. Germline V gene sequence: CDR1 SGHVS, CDR2 FQNEAQ. The CDR3 region is CASSLRAYEQYF. For the CDR3, the DNA is TGTGCCAGCAGCTTGAGGGCCTACGAGCAGTACTTC.

The rearrangement links TRBV6-6 to TRBJ1-1; the D gene is possibly TRBD1 (5 bases). The CDR3 is 15 residues long. The germline V gene encodes CDR1 MNHNY and CDR2 SVGAGI (reference sequence). V was cut by 2 bases and J by 1 base, with 11 bases left in between. The CDR3 sequence is CASSYGLGENTEAFF. In nucleotides, the CDR3 is TGTGCCAGCAGTTACGGGCTAGGGGAGAACACTGAAGCTTTCTTT.

The rearrangement joins TRBV5-6 to TRBJ2-7, with D possibly matching TRBD2 (6 bases). The V gene's germline CDR1 is SGHDT and CDR2 YYEEEE. V was shortened by 3 bases and J by 3 bases, with 13 bases between the two germline ends. The CDR3 totals 14 residues. The CDR3 sequence is CASSSGGGYYEQYF. Written as DNA, the CDR3 is TGTGCCAGCAGCTCCGGGGGAGGATACTACGAGCAGTACTTC.

The chain carries TRBV12-5 and TRBJ1-6; 8 bases align to TRBD1. The V and J ends lost 5 bases and 0 bases, in that order; junction bases with no gene match: 9. The CDR3 loop spans 18 amino acids. Germline V gene data show CDR1 as LGHNT and CDR2 as FRNRAP. The CDR3 loop is CASGLGQGGSSYNSPLHF. CDR3 DNA sequence: TGTGCTAGTGGTCTAGGACAGGGTGGGAGCTCCTATAATTCACCCCTCCACTTT.

About this clone: Distinct nucleotide sequences in the sample also encode this CDR3. The chain uses TRBV20-1 and TRBJ1-2, with TRBD1 matching 11 bases. The CDR3 length is 14 residues. In germline, CDR1 is DFQATT, CDR2 SNEGSKA (reference sequence). V shed 3 bases, J shed 8 bases, and the junction held 8 bases outside the gene matches. CDR3 amino acids: CSASPGQGGRGYTF. CDR3 coding DNA: TGCAGTGCTAGTCCGGGACAGGGGGGTCGGGGCTACACCTTC.

The chain employs TRBV5-1 and TRBJ1-4; TRBD1 might be the D (5 bases). Germline V gives CDR1 SGHRS, CDR2 YFSETQ. Deletions cut 5 bases from V and 6 bases from J, with 17 bases between. CDR3 length: 15 residues. The CDR3 DNA sequence: TGCGCCAGCAGTCGGACTGCGGGGGGGGATGAAAAACTGTTTTTT. The encoded protein is CASSRTAGGDEKLFF.

Here the CDR3 reads CASSPGSYGYTF. The CDR3 DNA reads as TGTGCCAGCAGCCCGGGGTCCTATGGCTACACCTTC. The chain employs TRBV3-1 (or the pseudogene TRBV3-2) and TRBJ1-2; D is ambiguous. The CDR3 is 12 residues long. The germline V and J ends were trimmed by 4 bases and 4 bases, with 7 bases remaining between them. The germline V gene encodes CDR1 LGHDT and CDR2 YNNKEL (reference sequence).

The rearrangement joins TRBV7-9 to TRBJ2-5, with 11 bases matching TRBD1. Germline-derived CDR1 and CDR2 are SEHNR and FQNEAQ (reference sequence). The V segment lost 5 bases and the J segment 5 bases; nucleotides outside the gene matches: 10. The CDR3 contains 16 residues. Written as DNA, the CDR3 is TGTGCCAGCAGCAGTAAGGGGACAGGGGGATTGGAGACCCAGTACTTC. It codes for CASSSKGTGGLETQYF.

In its sample, this clone was seen a few times. The rearrangement uses TRBV5-1 and TRBJ2-7, with TRBD2 matching 11 bases. The CDR3 totals 15 residues. V dropped 4 bases and J dropped 7; count of bases not matched to a gene: 10. Per the germline V gene, CDR1 is SGHRS and CDR2 is YFSETQ. The CDR3 region has the DNA TGCGCCAGCAGCCCCGTAGCGGGGGGGCTATGGGAGCAGTACTTC. Translating gives CASSPVAGGLWEQYF.

The chain recombines TRBV10-3 with TRBJ1-1, with a weak D call TRBD1 (5 bases). The CDR3 spans 17 residues. Germline CDR1 and CDR2: ENHRY and SYGVKD. V was trimmed by 6 bases and J by 0 bases, leaving 20 bases between them. The CDR3 DNA is TGTGCCATCAGCGTAATAAAGCCCGGGACGGTGAACACTGAAGCTTTCTTT. Its translation: CAISVIKPGTVNTEAFF.

This chain links TRBV11-3 with TRBJ2-7, with 12 bases that match TRBD2. The J segment lost 0 bases and the V segment lost 1 base, leaving 13 bases of the junction unmatched. This CDR3 is built from 20 residues. Germline CDR1 reads SGHNT; CDR2 reads YENEEA. In nucleotides, the CDR3 is TGTGCCAGCAGCTTAGGAAGGTGGCTAGCGGGGGGGCCTTTCTCCTACGAGCAGTACTTC. Amino acids: CASSLGRWLAGGPFSYEQYF.

This chain uses TRBV25-1 with TRBJ2-7, with D unclear. The CDR3 is 11 amino acids. Trimming removed 5 bases from V and 9 bases from J, with 11 bases in between. Germline assignment: CDR1 MGHDK and CDR2 SYGVNS. DNA for the CDR3: TGTGCCAGCAGTAGTAGGGATCTGCAGTACTTC. This gives the protein CASSSRDLQYF.